The 29 T cell receptor beta chains presented below share a single source sample, sequenced in a study of control samples from healthy donors and cancer patients. Assay: immunoSEQ multiplex PCR; the TCRdb copy retains only in-frame clones and omits some. The sample yields more than 100,000 clones, around nine tenths seen once. Sequencing was done on a sample of PBMCs. These receptors were obtained from a man aged 50 or older with head and neck cancer.

This rearrangement joins TRBV7-3 to TRBJ2-7; D gene uncertain. Trimming shortened V by 0 bases and J by 0 bases, and 18 bases separated the two germline ends. The germline gives CDR1 SGHTA, CDR2 FQGTGA. The CDR3 has 18 amino acids. The CDR3 DNA follows: TGTGCCAGCAGCTTAACCCCTAAGGCCGCATTGAGCTCCTACGAGCAGTACTTC. It specifies CASSLTPKAALSSYEQYF.

The V gene is TRBV21-1, the J gene TRBJ2-4; TRBD1 reflects the table's D call only, with no check against the DNA. TRBV21-1 counts as a pseudogene. The CDR3 extends over 15 amino acids. CDR3 protein: CASSRPQGAKNIQYF. CDR3 nucleotides: TGTGCCAGCAGCAGGCCTCAGGGGGCCAAAAACATTCAGTACTTC.

The V call is TRBV28, the J call TRBJ1-3, with 7 bases fitting TRBD1. This CDR3 spans 15 amino acids. Losses at the gene ends were 5 bases for V and 0 bases for J; bases not matched to a gene: 4. In germline, CDR1 is MDHEN, CDR2 SYDVKM. CDR3 sequence (DNA): TGTGCCAGCAGTCAAGGACAGGTCTCTGGAAACACCATATATTTT. It is translated as CASSQGQVSGNTIYF.

This rearrangement joins TRBV9 to TRBJ2-5; maybe TRBD2 (5 bases). Germline V gene lookup returns CDR1 SGDLS and CDR2 YYNGEE. The CDR3 contains 13 residues. Trimming cost V 4 bases and J 5 bases, with 12 bases left between them. CDR3: CASSPGSLETQYF. DNA of the CDR3: TGTGCCAGCAGCCCGGGATCCTTGGAGACCCAGTACTTC.

The chain couples TRBV10-2 to TRBJ2-3, with D perhaps matching TRBD1 (6 bases). V lost 6 bases and J lost 0, with 13 bases in between. This CDR3 has 15 residues. CDR1 is WSHSY, CDR2 SAAADI, per germline. Written as DNA, the CDR3 is TGCGCCAGCAGGTCACAGGGTACTAGCACAGATACGCAGTATTTT. Translating it yields CASRSQGTSTDTQYF.

This clone has only one observation. The V gene is TRBV6-5, the J gene TRBJ1-5; D might be TRBD1 (6 bases). The germline V and J ends were trimmed by 6 bases and 7 bases, with 16 bases remaining between them. This CDR3 spans 14 amino acids. Germline lookup yields CDR1 MNHEY and CDR2 SVGAGI. The DNA of the CDR3 is TGTGCCAGCAGCTCGGGGGGACACTTACAGCCCCAGCATTTT. Its translation is CASSSGGHLQPQHF.

This chain connects TRBV5-4 to TRBJ2-7; D call uncertain. Trimming removed 0 bases from V and 2 bases from J, with 9 bases in between. The CDR3 totals 14 residues. Germline CDR1 and CDR2: SGHNT and YYREEE (reference sequence). The CDR3 sequence is CASSLALGTYEQYF. CDR3 bases: TGTGCCAGCAGCTTGGCGCTAGGGACCTACGAGCAGTACTTC.

This clone was counted between two and nine times. This chain links TRBV13 with TRBJ2-1; 9 nucleotides agree with TRBD2. Per germline, CDR1 PRHDT and CDR2 FYEKMQ (reference sequence). The J segment lost 0 bases and the V segment lost 6 bases, leaving 3 bases of the junction unmatched. CDR3 length: 15 amino acids. The chain's CDR3 is CASRHSGSSYNEQFF. The CDR3 DNA reads TGTGCCAGCAGACATAGCGGGAGCTCCTACAATGAGCAGTTCTTC.

This clone was counted once. The J gene is TRBJ1-5, the V gene TRBV19, with TRBD1 as a possible D gene (6 bases). V lost 8 bases and J lost 7, with 21 bases in between. The CDR3 extends over 15 amino acids. CDR1 is LNHDA, CDR2 SQIVND, per germline (reference sequence). The CDR3 DNA is TGTGCCAGTCTACGGGTAGGGGGGGCCCGGCAGCCCCAGCATTTT. Translated: CASLRVGGARQPQHF.

The chain joins TRBV18 to TRBJ1-1; D unresolved. The length of the CDR3 is 13 residues. Germline CDR1 reads KGHSH; CDR2 reads LQKENI. Trimming took off 2 bases at V and 7 bases at J, with 11 bases between the two ends. DNA of the CDR3: TGTGCCAGCTCACCAGAAGTTCGTGATGAAGCTTTCTTT. It encodes CASSPEVRDEAFF.

The V and J genes are TRBV29-1 and TRBJ1-5; 7 nucleotides match TRBD1. With 4 bases clipped from V and 6 bases from J, the junction kept 9 bases outside the gene matches. This CDR3 has 14 amino acids. The germline CDR1 and CDR2 sequences are SQVTM and ANQGSEA. The CDR3, as DNA: TGCAGCGTTGGACAGGGAATGTTAGGTCAGCCCCAGCATTTT. Its translation: CSVGQGMLGQPQHF.

This clone was seen just once. The V gene is TRBV7-9, the J gene TRBJ1-6; D possibly corresponds to TRBD1 (6 bases). Germline CDR1 is SEHNR and CDR2 is FQNEAQ (reference sequence). Trimming removed 4 bases from V and 5 bases from J, with 12 bases in between. This CDR3 is built from 15 residues. The CDR3 protein is CASSWGTPNNSPLHF. The CDR3 region has the DNA TGTGCCAGCAGCTGGGGGACACCCAATAATTCACCCCTCCACTTT.

The chain combines TRBV10-3 with TRBJ2-2; possibly TRBD2 for D (6 bases). The length of the CDR3 is 17 residues. In germline, CDR1 is ENHRY, CDR2 SYGVKD. V gave up 7 bases and J gave up 2 bases, with 20 bases separating them. As DNA, the CDR3 is TGTGCCATCACCCCGTTTGGGCTAGCGCTAAACACCGGGGAGCTGTTTTTT. Its protein product is CAITPFGLALNTGELFF.

This clone was observed a single time. This chain joins TRBV11-2 and TRBJ1-2, with a tentative D call TRBD1 (6 bases). The germline CDR1 and CDR2 sequences are SGHAT and FQNNGV. CDR3 length: 15 residues. Deletions cut 6 bases from V and 5 bases from J, with 19 bases between. This CDR3 reads CASREILGGGYGYTF. In DNA, the CDR3 is TGTGCCAGCAGAGAGATCTTAGGGGGGGGATATGGCTACACCTTC.

The CDR3, as DNA: TGTGCCAGCAGCCCCGTAATTCGACAGGGATCAGCCACTGAAGCTTTCTTT. Protein sequence: CASSPVIRQGSATEAFF. The chain uses TRBV5-8 and TRBJ1-1, with 7 bases identical to TRBD1. This CDR3 comprises 17 residues. In germline, CDR1 is SGHTS, CDR2 YDEGEE. Germline trimming cut 4 bases from V and 4 bases from J; bases unmatched to any gene: 16.

Written as DNA, the CDR3 is TGTGCCACCAGTGATTCAGTTAGTGGCAATCAGCCCCAGCATTTT. Translated: CATSDSVSGNQPQHF. The rearrangement uses TRBV24-1 and TRBJ1-5, with D unclear. CDR1 is KGHDR and CDR2 is SFDVKD in the germline V gene. The ends were cut back, 2 bases at V and 2 bases at J, with 9 bases in the middle. The CDR3 is made up of 15 amino acids.

The chain recombines TRBV5-1 with TRBJ2-7, with D maybe TRBD1 (6 bases). The germline gives CDR1 SGHRS, CDR2 YFSETQ. This CDR3 has 13 amino acids. Trimming took off 5 bases at V and 1 base at J, with 10 bases between the two ends. Here the CDR3 DNA reads TGCGCCAGCAGGGGGACAAGTTCCTACGAGCAGTACTTC. Translating it yields CASRGTSSYEQYF. The whole variable domain, remainder taken from reference TRBV5-1 and TRBJ2-7, is KAGVTQTPRYLIKTRGQQVTLSCSPISGHRSVSWYQQTPGQGLQFLFEYFSETQRNKGNFPGRFSGRQFSNSRSEMNVSTLELGDSALYLCASRGTSSYEQYFGPGTRLTVT.

The rearrangement uses TRBV27 and TRBJ2-6; the D is unclear. Trimming cost V 4 bases and J 0 bases, with 10 bases left between them. Germline loops: CDR1 MNHEY, CDR2 SMNVEV (reference sequence). The CDR3 is 16 residues long. CDR3 residues: CASSWARSSGANVLTF. CDR3 DNA sequence: TGTGCCAGCAGTTGGGCCAGAAGCTCTGGGGCCAACGTCCTGACTTTC.

This clone came up a few times. This chain connects TRBV2 to TRBJ2-1; 16 bases agree with TRBD2. Germline CDR1 and CDR2: SNHLY and FYNNEI. CDR3 length equals 16 residues. Trimming removed 7 bases from V and 6 bases from J; junction bases left unmatched: 6. CDR3 sequence (DNA): TGTGCCAGCACCGGGACTAGCGGGAGGGCCAGCAATGAGCAGTTCTTC. Its protein is CASTGTSGRASNEQFF.

The CDR3 loop reads CASSLGPTGAANTGELFF. The CDR3, as DNA: TGCGCCAGCAGCTTGGGCCCGACGGGGGCTGCGAACACCGGGGAGCTGTTTTTT. The J gene is TRBJ2-2, the V gene TRBV5-1; D is perhaps TRBD1 or TRBD2 (6 bases each). V lost 0 bases and J lost 0, with 15 bases in between. Germline V gene data show CDR1 as SGHRS and CDR2 as YFSETQ. This CDR3 has 18 residues.

CDR3 in amino acids: CASSPSKWIQQFF. In DNA, the CDR3 is TGTGCCAGCAGCCCCTCTAAGTGGATTCAACAGTTCTTC. The V gene is TRBV7-9, the J gene TRBJ2-1; D is unresolved. Trimming removed 5 bases at V and 13 bases at J, with 18 bases between. CDR1 SEHNR and CDR2 FQNEAQ come from the germline V gene (reference sequence). The CDR3 loop spans 13 amino acids. The variable domain in full, with the rest retrieved from reference TRBV7-9 and TRBJ2-1, is DTGVSQNPRHKITKRGQNVTFRCDPISEHNRLYWYRQTLGQGPEFLTYFQNEAQLEKSRLLSDRFSAERPKGSFSTLEIQRTEQGDSAMYLCASSPSKWIQQFFGPGTRLTVL.

This clone was counted a single time. The CDR3 protein is CASSLVHTGELFF. In nucleotides, the CDR3 is TGTGCCAGCAGCTTAGTTCACACCGGGGAGCTGTTTTTT. The chain couples TRBV11-2 to TRBJ2-2; no firm D call. The V gene's germline CDR1 is SGHAT and CDR2 FQNNGV. This CDR3 is 13 amino acids long. Trimming shortened V by 1 base and J by 3 bases, and 3 bases separated the two germline ends.

The gene calls are TRBV15 and TRBJ2-7, with 14 bases matching TRBD2. The ends lost 0 bases at V and 1 base at J; junction bases unmatched: 5. The V gene's germline CDR1 is LNHNV and CDR2 YYDKDF (reference sequence). The CDR3 loop spans 18 amino acids. The CDR3 DNA is TGTGCCACCAGCAGAGAGACTAGCGGGAGGGGGTGGTCCTACGAGCAGTACTTC. Translation gives CATSRETSGRGWSYEQYF. Full variable domain (remainder filled in from reference TRBV15 and TRBJ2-7): DAMVIQNPRYQVTQFGKPVTLSCSQTLNHNVMYWYQQKSSQAPKLLFHYYDKDFNNEADTPDNFQSRRPNTSFCFLDIRSPGLGDTAMYLCATSRETSGRGWSYEQYFGPGTRLTVT.

The chain employs TRBV19 and TRBJ2-1, with D possibly TRBD2 on 5 matching bases. V lost 3 bases to trimming and J lost 9 bases, with 15 bases between them. Looked up from germline, CDR1 is LNHDA and CDR2 is SQIVND (reference sequence). The CDR3 has 14 residues. CDR3 region: CASSMRELAREQFF. DNA of the CDR3: TGTGCCAGTAGTATGAGGGAGCTAGCTCGTGAGCAGTTCTTC.

This clone appeared a single time. The rearrangement uses TRBV6-5 and TRBJ2-1; TRBD2 matches 9 bases. V lost 5 bases, J lost 10 bases, and 9 bases stayed unmatched. CDR3 length equals 14 residues. Germline-derived CDR1 and CDR2 are MNHEY and SVGAGI. This chain's CDR3 is CASSLRLAGVEQFF. CDR3 DNA: TGTGCCAGCAGTCTACGATTAGCGGGGGTAGAGCAGTTCTTC.

V and J are TRBV6-7 and TRBJ1-5, with 8 bases matching TRBD1. TRBV6-7 is flagged as an ORF with uncertain function. This CDR3 is 21 amino acids long. J gave up 0 bases and V 0 bases, and 16 bases lay outside the gene matches. CDR3 amino acids: CASSYSRGHPPIVYSNQPQHF. The CDR3 nucleotides are TGTGCCAGCAGTTACTCCAGGGGGCACCCACCAATAGTCTATAGCAATCAGCCCCAGCATTTT.

The V gene is TRBV24-1, the J gene TRBJ2-1, with 10 bases that match TRBD2. In germline, CDR1 is KGHDR, CDR2 SFDVKD. The CDR3 runs 15 residues. Unmatched junction bases numbered 8, after V lost 6 bases and J lost 7 bases. CDR3 in DNA: TGTGCCACCAGTCCAACTAGCGGGGAGGGGAATGAGCAGTTCTTC. Translated, it gives CATSPTSGEGNEQFF.

The chain joins TRBV6-6 to TRBJ1-2; no clear D gene. Trimming pared 2 bases from V and 6 bases from J, leaving 10 bases between. Looked up from germline, CDR1 is MNHNY and CDR2 is SVGAGI (reference sequence). This CDR3 has 13 residues. CDR3 sequence: CASSYGRLDGYTF. CDR3 nucleotide sequence: TGTGCCAGCAGTTACGGACGACTGGATGGCTACACCTTC.

The V and J genes are TRBV11-2 and TRBJ2-3; the D gene is possibly TRBD2 (6 bases). There are 17 residues in the CDR3. With 2 bases removed from V and 5 bases from J, the gap between germline ends came to 20 bases. In germline, CDR1 is SGHAT, CDR2 FQNNGV. The CDR3 DNA reads TGTGCCAGCAGCTTAAGTTTAAGGGGTGGGAGGATAGATACGCAGTATTTT. It yields the protein CASSLSLRGGRIDTQYF.